This entry lists 2 T cell receptor beta chains sequenced from one sample in a study of shared clonotypes between healthy human individuals. Repertoires were generated with immunoSEQ multiplex PCR, while TCRdb's copy carries only in-frame clones and drops some. The sample lists about 2.1 million clones, roughly 95% seen once, with under 2% in the top ten. CD45RO negativity and positive selection for CCR7 defined naive CD8 cells, a population that excluded terminally differentiated effector memory CD45RA+ cells. Sequencing was performed on naive CD8+ T cells from PBMCs. These receptors originate from a man between 18 and 35 years old in good health. Some clones in this sample may be carry-over from other donors' samples.

This clone was recorded only once. The CDR3 reads CASSLSRKGNEQFF. In DNA, the CDR3 is TGTGCCAGCAGTTTATCGCGTAAGGGCAATGAGCAGTTCTTC. The gene calls are TRBV27 and TRBJ2-1; D is unclear. V lost 0 bases, J lost 6 bases, and 9 bases lay in between. This CDR3 has 14 residues. Germline assignment: CDR1 MNHEY and CDR2 SMNVEV (reference sequence).

The chain is built from TRBV19 and TRBJ1-3; D not certain. This CDR3 has 13 residues. Deletions cut 6 bases from V and 0 bases from J, with 6 bases between. Germline loops: CDR1 LNHDA, CDR2 SQIVND (reference sequence). The CDR3 sequence is CASRQNSGNTIYF. The DNA of the CDR3 is TGTGCCAGTAGACAGAACTCTGGAAACACCATATATTTT.